This entry is about one T cell receptor beta chain. Germline is not matched at one junction end, which may reflect a read error. This sample was taken from a study of tumor-infiltrating lymphocytes in primary liver carcinoma. The CDR3 is made up of 17 amino acids. The tissue used was unsorted bulk material of about 19-34 mg. RNA and DNA were co-extracted from it with the AllPrep DNA/RNA mini kit. Constant-region priming of roughly 0.45 ug total RNA yielded TCR beta cDNA. Libraries covering TCR beta were generated through three nested multiplex PCR rounds (using a slightly modified ARM-PCR). The study ran its first two PCR rounds for 9 to 10 cycles each, using TRBV1-TRBV30 forward primers and a C-beta reverse primer. MiXCR, run by TCRdb on the multiplex PCR reads, gives a single entry per CDR3 protein. The sample includes 100,000 or so distinct CDR3 sequences, 82% of them seen just once.

The sequence derives from a man aged 35 to 55 with primary liver carcinoma and hepatitis B virus infection. The material sequenced was liver tumor tissue from sampling region 3. Sample subset: tumor region T3, left-lateral pole. The J gene is TRBJ1-3, the V gene TRBV12-3 or TRBV12-4; 7 nucleotides align to TRBD1. The CDR3 bases are TGCGCTAGCAGTTTAAAGGGACAGCAATTTTTTGGATACACCATATATTTT. Protein product: CASSLKGQQFFGYTIYF.